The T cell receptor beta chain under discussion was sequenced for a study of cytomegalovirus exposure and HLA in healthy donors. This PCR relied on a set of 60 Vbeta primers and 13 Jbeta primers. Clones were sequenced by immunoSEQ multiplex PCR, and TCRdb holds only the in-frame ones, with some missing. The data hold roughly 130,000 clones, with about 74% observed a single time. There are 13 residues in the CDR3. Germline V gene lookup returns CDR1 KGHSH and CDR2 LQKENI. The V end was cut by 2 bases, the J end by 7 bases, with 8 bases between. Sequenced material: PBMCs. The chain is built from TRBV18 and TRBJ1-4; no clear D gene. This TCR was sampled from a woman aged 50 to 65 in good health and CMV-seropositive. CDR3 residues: CASSPSGTEKLFF. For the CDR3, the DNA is TGTGCCAGCTCACCATCTGGCACTGAAAAACTGTTTTTT.